This TCR beta chain stems from a study of cytomegalovirus exposure and HLA in healthy donors. Concerning this clone itself: No antigen is known for it.

Trimming cost V 1 base and J 3 bases, with 13 bases left between them. Germline V CDR1 and CDR2: MGHRA, YSYEKL. CDR3 length: 15 amino acids. Primers included in the PCR were 60 Vbeta and 13 Jbeta primers. Assay: immunoSEQ multiplex PCR; the TCRdb copy retains only in-frame clones and omits some. The sample lists about 31,000 clones; roughly 44% were seen once. Findings and limits, study-wide: About 90% or about 30% of the time was how often most TCR beta V segments were productive, according to an earlier analysis. Across HLA loci, a later analysis found differing TCR association rates, with DRB1 most and HLA-C fewest.

The sequencing sample was made of PBMCs. This rearrangement joins TRBV4-1 to TRBJ2-7, with D maybe TRBD1 (5 bases). The receptor's source is a woman in her forties or fifties in good health and CMV-seronegative. The CDR3 loop reads CASSQVTGQGYEQYF. Written as DNA, the CDR3 is TGCGCCAGCAGCCAAGTAACCGGCCAGGGCTACGAGCAGTACTTC.